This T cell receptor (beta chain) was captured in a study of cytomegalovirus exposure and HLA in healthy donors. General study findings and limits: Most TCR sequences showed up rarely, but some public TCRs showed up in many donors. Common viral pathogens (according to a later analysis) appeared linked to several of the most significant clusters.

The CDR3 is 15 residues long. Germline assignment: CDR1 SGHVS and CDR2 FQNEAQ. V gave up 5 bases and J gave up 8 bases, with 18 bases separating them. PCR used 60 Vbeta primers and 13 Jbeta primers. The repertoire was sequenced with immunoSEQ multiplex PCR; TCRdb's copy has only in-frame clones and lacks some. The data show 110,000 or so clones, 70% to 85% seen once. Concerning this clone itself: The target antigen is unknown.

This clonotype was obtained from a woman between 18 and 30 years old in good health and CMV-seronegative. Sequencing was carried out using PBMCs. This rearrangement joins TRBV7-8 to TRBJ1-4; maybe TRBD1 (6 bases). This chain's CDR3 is CASSRSSGAREKLFF. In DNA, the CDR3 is TGTGCCAGCAGCCGGAGCTCAGGGGCAAGGGAAAAACTGTTTTTT.